Sequencing of this TCR beta chain was carried out in a study of OX40 agonist ivuxolimab in advanced cancers. About the study: At doses from 0.01 to 10 mg/kg, patients were given intravenous ivuxolimab every 2 weeks.

CDR1 SGDLS and CDR2 YYNGEE come from the germline V gene. V lost 3 bases, J lost 4 bases, and 7 bases stayed unmatched. The CDR3 extends over 16 amino acids. Data came from immunoSEQ multiplex PCR; TCRdb stores just in-frame clones and leaves some out. The data contain about 60,000 clones, roughly nine tenths of them singletons. This specimen consisted of CD4+ or CD8+ T cells sorted from blood, obtained in a trial of the OX40 agonist ivuxolimab. V and J are TRBV9 and TRBJ2-3; TRBD1 matches at 11 bases. The TCR sequence derives from an adult with an advanced solid tumor such as melanoma, head and neck, liver or kidney cancer. DNA of the CDR3: TGTGCCAGCAGCGCGAGGACAGGGGGCTTTGCAGATACGCAGTATTTT. Encoded protein: CASSARTGGFADTQYF.